This T cell receptor (beta chain) appears in the sequencing data of a study of CD8+ T cells in alopecia areata. Study background: Treated individuals took tofacitinib by mouth, 5 to 10 mg twice daily. Findings and caveats of the study: Normal scalp showed lower clonality than lesional scalp, especially alopecia totalis/universalis.

Worth noting for this clone: What it recognizes is unknown.

V shed 0 bases and J shed 6 bases, with 18 bases lying between them. In germline, CDR1 is LGHNA, CDR2 YSLEER. The CDR3 totals 16 residues. Treatment noted: oral pan-JAK inhibitor, 5-10 mg twice daily. Extracted from the samples, RNA was reverse transcribed into cDNA to serve as the sequencing template. Only in-frame clones appear in the TCRdb table, and some are missing; sequencing was by immunoSEQ multiplex PCR. Of approximately 120,000 clones listed, roughly 57% are singletons. The input for sequencing was CD4+ T cells sorted from blood, taken at week 4, from a patient treated with tofacitinib. This clonotype originated in a human donor with alopecia areata. The chain couples TRBV4-3 to TRBJ2-7, with D perhaps given as TRBD1 or TRBD2 (5 bases each). The CDR3 reads CASSQESGPWGSEQYF. The CDR3 bases are TGCGCCAGCAGCCAAGAGAGCGGTCCCTGGGGGAGCGAGCAGTACTTC.